These 15 T cell receptor beta chains were all obtained from the same sample, sequenced in a study of blood T cell repertoires in COVID-19. Sequenced by immunoSEQ multiplex PCR; TCRdb stores in-frame clones only, minus some. The sample consists of hundreds of thousands of clones, more than 75% of them appearing once. The sample comprised peripheral blood. The receptors here all came from a woman younger than 45 who had recovered from COVID-19.

As DNA, the CDR3 is TGTGCCAGCCGGCTAGGTGGCACTGAAGCTTTCTTT. Translating it yields CASRLGGTEAFF. This sequence joins TRBV6-5 and TRBJ1-1; D unclear. Trimming removed 8 bases from V and 4 bases from J, with 11 bases in between. This CDR3 has 12 amino acids. Germline V lookup: CDR1 MNHEY, CDR2 SVGAGI.

The chain recombines TRBV3-1 (or the pseudogene TRBV3-2) with TRBJ2-1, with TRBD2 matching 10 bases. V was pared by 4 bases and J by 9 bases, with 12 bases of the junction left unmatched. CDR1 is LGHDT, CDR2 YNNKEL, per germline (reference sequence). The CDR3 length is 16 residues. The CDR3 sequence: CASSLLSGRALGEQFF. In DNA form, the CDR3 reads TGTGCCAGCAGCCTTTTGAGCGGGAGGGCGTTGGGTGAGCAGTTCTTC.

The J gene is TRBJ2-7, the V gene TRBV6-5, with D perhaps matching TRBD1 (6 bases). The germline V and J ends were trimmed by 2 bases and 5 bases, with 16 bases remaining between them. CDR1 and CDR2 (germline): MNHEY, SVGAGI. This CDR3 spans 15 amino acids. CDR3 in amino acids: CASSYDAGDNDEQYF. The CDR3 coding sequence is TGTGCCAGCAGTTACGATGCAGGGGATAACGACGAGCAGTACTTC.

This chain links TRBV12-3 or TRBV12-4 with TRBJ1-2; 9 bases fit TRBD1. The CDR3 consists of 13 residues. With 7 bases clipped from V and 7 bases from J, the junction kept 7 bases outside the gene matches. The CDR3: CASIFSQGAGYTF. CDR3 nucleotides: TGTGCCAGCATATTTTCACAGGGGGCTGGCTACACCTTC.

This sequence joins TRBV19 and TRBJ1-6, with D perhaps TRBD1 (5 bases). The V and J ends lost 6 bases and 5 bases respectively, with 14 bases between them. CDR1 is LNHDA and CDR2 is SQIVND in the germline V gene (reference sequence). CDR3 length equals 15 residues. CDR3 sequence reads: CASRKSREDNSPLHF. The CDR3 nucleotides read TGTGCCAGTAGGAAATCCAGGGAGGATAATTCACCCCTCCACTTT. Supplemented by reference TRBV19 and TRBJ1-6, the full variable domain reads DGGITQSPKYLFRKEGQNVTLSCEQNLNHDAMYWYRQDPGQGLRLIYYSQIVNDFQKGDIAEGYSVSREKKESFPLTVTSAQKNPTAFYLCASRKSREDNSPLHFGNGTRLTVT.

This clone showed up just a few times. An end of the junction does not agree with germline; a read error may underlie this. J is TRBJ2-1 and V is TRBV11-2; 11 bases are a match to TRBD2. The CDR3 loop spans 13 amino acids. CDR1 and CDR2 from the germline V gene are SGHAT and FQNNGV. The chain's CDR3 is CASSLGTSGGGVF. The CDR3 bases are TGTGCCAGCAGCTTAGGAACTAGCGGGGGCGGGGTCTTC.

This clone was counted a single time. V and J are TRBV6-5 and TRBJ1-6; D might be TRBD1 (6 bases). The CDR3 spans 13 residues. The V end was cut by 11 bases, the J end by 1 base, with 9 bases between. Germline V gene sequence: CDR1 MNHEY, CDR2 SVGAGI. In nucleotides, the CDR3 is TGTGCCGTCAGGGGTTCCTATAATTCACCCCTCCACTTT. This translates into CAVRGSYNSPLHF.

The chain joins TRBV27 to TRBJ1-1, with 7 bases aligning to TRBD1. Germline assignment: CDR1 MNHEY and CDR2 SMNVEV (reference sequence). Germline trimming cut 5 bases from V and 0 bases from J; bases unmatched to any gene: 3. This CDR3 region has 14 residues. Here the CDR3 reads CASSLGTVNTEAFF. The CDR3 DNA sequence: TGTGCCAGCAGTCTCGGGACAGTGAACACTGAAGCTTTCTTT.

A single count supports this clone. The chain combines TRBV4-1 with TRBJ1-5; D gene ambiguous. Trimming stripped 0 bases from V and 0 bases from J, with 6 bases between. The germline V gene encodes CDR1 MGHRA and CDR2 YSYEKL. This CDR3 spans 15 amino acids. Written as DNA, the CDR3 is TGCGCCAGCAGCCAAGAACACCTTAGCAATCAGCCCCAGCATTTT. Translating it yields CASSQEHLSNQPQHF.

CDR3: CAVRDFSTDTQYF. In DNA, the CDR3 is TGTGCCGTGAGGGACTTCAGCACAGATACGCAGTATTTT. The chain carries TRBV11-2 and TRBJ2-3; D perhaps matches TRBD2 (6 bases). CDR3 size: 13 residues. Germline values: CDR1 SGHAT, CDR2 FQNNGV. V lost 11 bases to trimming and J lost 0 bases, with 12 bases between them.

This sequence joins TRBV27 and TRBJ2-3; tentatively, D is TRBD1 (5 bases). Trimming pared 6 bases from V and 1 base from J, leaving 17 bases between. The germline V gene has CDR1 MNHEY and CDR2 SMNVEV (reference sequence). The CDR3 covers 16 residues. This CDR3 reads CASSGPKGWGTDTQYF. CDR3 DNA: TGTGCCAGCAGCGGGCCTAAGGGGTGGGGCACAGATACGCAGTATTTT.

V is TRBV3-1 (or the pseudogene TRBV3-2) and J is TRBJ2-7; D unclear. The CDR3 is 14 residues long. Trimming took off 4 bases at V and 2 bases at J, with 12 bases between the two ends. Looked up from germline, CDR1 is LGHDT and CDR2 is YNNKEL (reference sequence). This CDR3 is CASSRAARPYEQYF. The CDR3 bases are TGTGCCAGCAGCCGGGCTGCACGGCCCTACGAGCAGTACTTC.

The chain recombines TRBV4-2 with TRBJ2-7; the D is unclear. CDR3 size: 11 residues. Trimming removed 1 base from V and 6 bases from J, with 4 bases in between. Germline-derived CDR1 and CDR2 are LGHNA and YNFKEQ. The CDR3 DNA follows: TGTGCCAGCAGCCAAGCGGGCGAGCAGTACTTC. It encodes CASSQAGEQYF.

On this clone: The same CDR3 also results from other DNA sequences found in this sample. The rearrangement joins TRBV27 to TRBJ1-2, with 8 bases fitting TRBD1. The CDR3 loop spans 12 amino acids. Trimming removed 5 bases from V and 6 bases from J; junction bases left unmatched: 2. CDR1 is MNHEY, CDR2 SMNVEV, per germline (reference sequence). CDR3 bases: TGTGCCAGCAGTAAGACAGGGGATGGCTACACCTTC. Translated, it gives CASSKTGDGYTF.

V is TRBV12-3 or TRBV12-4 and J is TRBJ1-1; maybe TRBD1 (5 bases). CDR3 size: 13 residues. V lost 3 bases, J lost 8 bases, and 13 bases lay in between. The CDR3 protein is CASSFSNRPEAFF. As DNA, the CDR3 is TGTGCCAGCAGTTTTTCCAACAGGCCGGAAGCTTTCTTT.